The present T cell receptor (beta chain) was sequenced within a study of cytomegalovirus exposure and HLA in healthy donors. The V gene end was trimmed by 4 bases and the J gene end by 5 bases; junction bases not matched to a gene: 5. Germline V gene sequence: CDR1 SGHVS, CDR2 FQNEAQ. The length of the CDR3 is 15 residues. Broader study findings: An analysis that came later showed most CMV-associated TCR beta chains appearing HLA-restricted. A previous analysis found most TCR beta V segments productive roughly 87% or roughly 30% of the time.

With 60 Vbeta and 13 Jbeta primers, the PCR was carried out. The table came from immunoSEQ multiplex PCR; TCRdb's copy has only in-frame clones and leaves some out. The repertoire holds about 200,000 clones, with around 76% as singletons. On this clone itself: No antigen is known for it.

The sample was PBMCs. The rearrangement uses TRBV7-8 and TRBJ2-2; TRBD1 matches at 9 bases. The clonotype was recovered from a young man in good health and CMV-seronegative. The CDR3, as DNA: TGTGCCAGCAGCTCGGGACAGGGCAGAACCGGGGAGCTGTTTTTT. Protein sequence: CASSSGQGRTGELFF.